These 5 T cell receptor beta chains originate from one sample sequenced in a study of T cell responses to AZD1222 COVID-19 vaccine. Produced via immunoSEQ multiplex PCR; TCRdb's table is partial and in-frame only. The sample includes roughly 120,000 clones, roughly 88% of them seen just once. The sequencing used peripheral blood, collected on day 0 of AZD1222 vaccination. The receptors derive from an adult in good health.

The rearrangement uses TRBV9 and TRBJ1-1; 9 bases agree with TRBD1. The V gene end was trimmed by 0 bases and the J gene end by 6 bases; junction bases not matched to a gene: 12. CDR1 and CDR2 (germline): SGDLS, YYNGEE. This CDR3 spans 17 amino acids. The CDR3 bases are TGTGCCAGCAGCGTAGTCTCTACCGGGACAGGGCGGGCTGAAGCTTTCTTT. Its translation is CASSVVSTGTGRAEAFF.

The chain joins TRBV7-2 to TRBJ1-1; D possibly corresponds to TRBD1 (6 bases). From germline, CDR1 is SGHTA and CDR2 FQGNSA. The CDR3 extends over 14 amino acids. Trimming took off 4 bases at V and 1 base at J, with 10 bases between the two ends. DNA for the CDR3: TGTGCCAGCAGCTCGCAGGGGTCGAACACTGAAGCTTTCTTT. This translates into CASSSQGSNTEAFF. The whole variable domain, filled in from reference TRBV7-2 and TRBJ1-1, reads GAGVSQSPSNKVTEKGKDVELRCDPISGHTALYWYRQSLGQGLEFLIYFQGNSAPDKSGLPSDRFSAERTGGSVSTLTIQRTQQEDSAVYLCASSSQGSNTEAFFGQGTRLTVV.

This chain connects TRBV7-9 to TRBJ2-3; 8 bases are a match to TRBD2. The germline V gene has CDR1 SEHNR and CDR2 FQNEAQ (reference sequence). The CDR3 is 15 residues long. With V trimmed by 5 bases and J by 5 bases, 9 bases remained unmatched. CDR3 protein: CASSRPGGVGDTQYF. DNA of the CDR3: TGTGCCAGCAGCCGACCCGGGGGGGTCGGAGATACGCAGTATTTT.

The V call is TRBV4-3, the J call TRBJ1-5, with D hard to call. Trimming removed 0 bases at V and 0 bases at J, with 6 bases between. The CDR3 is 15 amino acids. Germline V lookup: CDR1 LGHNA, CDR2 YSLEER. The CDR3 DNA reads as TGCGCCAGCAGCCAAGATTATGGTAGCAATCAGCCCCAGCATTTT. Encoded protein: CASSQDYGSNQPQHF.

The rearrangement links TRBV6-5 to TRBJ2-1; the match to TRBD2 covers 11 bases. The CDR3 length is 13 residues. Germline CDR1 reads MNHEY; CDR2 reads SVGAGI. V shed 6 bases and J 8 bases; nucleotides not matched to a gene: 3. The CDR3 DNA reads as TGTGCCAGCAGGTCTAGCGGGAGGTATGAGCAGTTCTTC. Its protein is CASRSSGRYEQFF.